Listed below are T cell receptor beta chains from one sample, sequenced in a study of blood T cell repertoires in COVID-19. TCRdb's copy holds only in-frame clones and misses some; the assay was immunoSEQ multiplex PCR. The sample consists of under 100,000 clones, about 84% of them appearing once. Sequenced: peripheral blood. These TCRs come from a man of 80 years or more with active or convalescent COVID-19. The CDR3 runs from the conserved cysteine through the conserved F or W. A D gene is named only where the DNA matches it firmly. Clone size is shown for a subset of rows, as once, few, many or a class of expanded clone.

J gene: TRBJ2-6
D gene: TRBD1
clone size: -
V gene: TRBV18
CDR3 DNA: TGTGCCAGCTCACCGTTAAGGACAGGGGGAAGCTCGGGCGGGGCCAACGTCCTGACTTTC
CDR3 protein: CASSPLRTGGSSGGANVLTF

J gene: TRBJ2-7
D gene: -
clone size: -
V gene: TRBV5-1
CDR3 DNA: TGCGCCAGCAGCTTGTGGCAGAACTACGAGCAGTACTTC
CDR3 protein: CASSLWQNYEQYF

J gene: TRBJ2-7
D gene: TRBD1
clone size: -
V gene: TRBV29-1
CDR3 DNA: TGCAGCGTTGCAGGCCAGGGGGCAGGGGGCGAGCAGTACTTC
CDR3 protein: CSVAGQGAGGEQYF

J gene: TRBJ1-2
D gene: -
clone size: -
V gene: TRBV11-2
CDR3 DNA: TGTGCCAGCAGCCTGGGGGCTGATGGCTACACCTTC
CDR3 protein: CASSLGADGYTF

J gene: TRBJ2-3
D gene: TRBD2
clone size: -
V gene: TRBV7-8
CDR3 DNA: TGTGCCAGCAGCTTACTAGCGGGCGAAGATACGCAGTATTTT
CDR3 protein: CASSLLAGEDTQYF

J gene: TRBJ2-1
D gene: TRBD2
clone size: -
V gene: TRBV27
CDR3 DNA: TGTGCCAGCAGTTCGGGTTATGGGCGGGGGAACGATGAGCAGTTCTTC
CDR3 protein: CASSSGYGRGNDEQFF

J gene: TRBJ2-7
D gene: -
clone size: -
V gene: TRBV11-3
CDR3 DNA: TGTGCCAGCAGTCGTATTATGGGGGGCGAGCAGTACTTC
CDR3 protein: CASSRIMGGEQYF

J gene: TRBJ2-2
D gene: -
clone size: -
V gene: TRBV19
CDR3 DNA: TGTGCCAGTAGTGACCGCCGGGGGGCTCCGAACACCGGGGAGCTGTTTTTT
CDR3 protein: CASSDRRGAPNTGELFF

J gene: TRBJ2-5
D gene: TRBD2
clone size: -
V gene: TRBV6-6
CDR3 DNA: TGTGCCAGCAGTTACGGGACTACCCAGGAGACCCAGTACTTC
CDR3 protein: CASSYGTTQETQYF

J gene: TRBJ1-3
D gene: -
clone size: many
V gene: TRBV4-1
CDR3 DNA: TGCGCCAGCAGCCTCCAAGGAGCGGATTCGGGAAACACCATATATTTT
CDR3 protein: CASSLQGADSGNTIYF

J gene: TRBJ2-3
D gene: -
clone size: -
V gene: TRBV7-2
CDR3 DNA: TGTGCCAGCAGCTTGGACAGACTTAGCACAGATACGCAGTATTTT
CDR3 protein: CASSLDRLSTDTQYF

J gene: TRBJ1-1
D gene: TRBD1
clone size: -
V gene: TRBV18
CDR3 DNA: TGTGCCAGCTCACCACCGGCAGGGGGTCTGAACACTGAAGCTTTCTTT
CDR3 protein: CASSPPAGGLNTEAFF

J gene: TRBJ2-7
D gene: -
clone size: -
V gene: TRBV7-9
CDR3 DNA: TGTGCCAGCAGCCCAACGGGCTACGAGCAGTACTTC
CDR3 protein: CASSPTGYEQYF

J gene: TRBJ1-1
D gene: TRBD1
clone size: -
V gene: TRBV4-1
CDR3 DNA: TGCGCCAGCACCGCTGGACAGGGGAACACTGAAGCTTTCTTT
CDR3 protein: CASTAGQGNTEAFF

J gene: TRBJ2-3
D gene: -
clone size: once
V gene: TRBV7-2
CDR3 DNA: TGTGCCAGCAGCTTAGTTTCGGGTTCAGATACGCAGTATTTT
CDR3 protein: CASSLVSGSDTQYF

J gene: TRBJ2-7
D gene: TRBD1
clone size: -
V gene: TRBV6-6
CDR3 DNA: TGTGCCAGCAGTTACTCGGGACAGGGGGGGTCCTACGAGCAGTACTTC
CDR3 protein: CASSYSGQGGSYEQYF

J gene: TRBJ1-2
D gene: -
clone size: few
V gene: TRBV21-1
CDR3 DNA: TGTGCCAGCAGTCCGACGGACAGGGAGGCTTATGGCTACACCTTC
CDR3 protein: CASSPTDREAYGYTF

J gene: TRBJ1-5
D gene: -
clone size: few
V gene: TRBV4-1
CDR3 DNA: TGCGCCAGCAGCCACCCAGCGGGGCAGGATAATCAGCCCCAGCATTTT
CDR3 protein: CASSHPAGQDNQPQHF

J gene: TRBJ1-6
D gene: -
clone size: -
V gene: TRBV28
CDR3 DNA: TGTGCCAGCAGTTCAGGCCACGATTTCCATAATTCACCCCTCCACTTT
CDR3 protein: CASSSGHDFHNSPLHF

J gene: TRBJ2-3
D gene: -
clone size: -
V gene: TRBV5-1
CDR3 DNA: TGCGCCAGCAGCTTGGCCCCCGTAGGGGCCGGAGATACGCAGTATTTT
CDR3 protein: CASSLAPVGAGDTQYF

J gene: TRBJ1-2
D gene: -
clone size: few
V gene: TRBV15
CDR3 DNA: TGTGCCACCAGGTACAGGGATGGCTACACCTTC
CDR3 protein: CATRYRDGYTF

J gene: TRBJ2-7
D gene: -
clone size: -
V gene: TRBV14
CDR3 DNA: TGTGCCAGCAGCCAAGGAAACCCCCACGGACCCGCAAAGGGGGACGAGCAGTACTTC
CDR3 protein: CASSQGNPHGPAKGDEQYF

J gene: TRBJ1-1
D gene: TRBD1
clone size: -
V gene: TRBV15
CDR3 DNA: TGTGCCACCACGCGGGACAGGGCGAACACTGAAGCTTTCTTT
CDR3 protein: CATTRDRANTEAFF

J gene: TRBJ2-3
D gene: TRBD1
clone size: -
V gene: TRBV2
CDR3 DNA: TGTGCCAGCAGTGCCGACAGGGTTGCTCGCACAGATACGCAGTATTTT
CDR3 protein: CASSADRVARTDTQYF

J gene: TRBJ1-1
D gene: -
clone size: -
V gene: TRBV20-1
CDR3 DNA: TGCAGTGCTAGTTTAGCGGGGGGCACTGAAGCTTTCTTT
CDR3 protein: CSASLAGGTEAFF

J gene: TRBJ1-6
D gene: -
clone size: -
V gene: TRBV19
CDR3 DNA: TGTGCCAGTAGTATGATAGGGGGTGATTCACCCCTCCACTTT
CDR3 protein: CASSMIGGDSPLHF

J gene: TRBJ2-7
D gene: TRBD1
clone size: -
V gene: TRBV5-1
CDR3 DNA: TGCGCCAGCAGCGATCAGGGGGCAGGCGAGCAGTACTTC
CDR3 protein: CASSDQGAGEQYF